This note documents a single T cell receptor beta chain sequence. What antigen it recognizes has not been identified. Base-call qualities are not available, and no considerably larger clone is one nucleotide away. The sample belongs to a study of post-analysis software for immune sequencing data (dated by TCRdb to between 2015 and 2016). Context from the whole study: Relapsing-remitting, secondary progressive and progressive-relapsing multiple sclerosis were recorded as disease courses, and subtype annotation was lacking for some patients. The multiple sclerosis patient repertoires were compared with more than 9 previously published healthy control repertoires from donors aged 6 to 25 years. A subset of samples was prepared in parallel using single-end sample barcoding, then pooled and co-amplified after Illumina adapter ligation. What the study reported, not specific to this receptor: The control group was slightly older than the multiple sclerosis patient group. Compared with controls, multiple sclerosis patients had significantly lower normalized Chao1 diversity, a finding suggesting substantial peripheral T-cell clonal expansion. Direct clustering with F measure revealed strong co-clustering of samples prepared in the same batch, which led to a batch-effect correction. Roughly 5 TRBV segments, including TRBV5-6, TRBV5-1 and TRBV20-1, were significantly more frequent in patients than controls.

V drops 0 bases and J drops 4 bases, leaving 10 bases in between. Its CDR3 holds 15 amino acids, cysteine through phenylalanine. Of all the DNA, just the CDR3 is kept, 45 bases in frame from base 1. CDR1 and CDR2 were assigned from the germline V gene as KGHDR and SFDVKD. TCR beta repertoires were profiled from peripheral blood of roughly 13 young patients with multiple sclerosis to demonstrate the VDJtools post-analysis software. Multiple sclerosis patients were children and adolescents aged roughly 6 to 16 years. The method behind the library was PCR. The sequencer was an Illumina HiSeq 2500. To reduce PCR and sequencing biases, unique molecular identifiers were incorporated into the TCR beta cDNA libraries. Approximately 500,000 cDNA molecules were obtained for every 1 to 10 million input T cells, so each molecule roughly corresponded to one T cell. The same protocol used for the earlier healthy control dataset was applied to prepare and sequence the patient libraries. Samples belonging to the same batch were prepared together, multiplexed and sequenced on a shared HiSeq lane. Per the authors' processing: MIGEC was used to process the raw barcoded reads, and molecular identifier groups with only a single read were discarded before consensus assembly and CDR3 extraction. Clonotype tables were post-analysed with VDJtools, and diversity was normalized by down-sampling all datasets to the smallest sample size. To correct batch-related cross-sample contamination, repertoire overlap clustering matched CDR3 amino acid sequences but not nucleotide sequences. TCRdb itself trimmed the public reads at Q25 with fastp, ran MiXCR and retained productive beta chains. Every CDR3 protein is listed once, alongside the most common genes and DNA of its rows. The V and J calls follow TCRdb's processing rather than the paper's. The sample has more than 450,000 distinct CDR3 sequences on record, around a third of them singletons. Approximately 6% of the sample is in the top ten clones.

The specimen sequenced was blood. The TCR sequence derives from a girl under 18 with multiple sclerosis. The chain uses TRBV24-1 and TRBJ2-3; 6 matching bases give a weak D call of TRBD1. In nucleotide form, the sequence is TGTGCCACCAGTGATTTGGGGGGCGAGTCAGATACGCAGTATTTT. It translates to CATSDLGGESDTQYF.